This note documents a single TCR beta chain sequence. Its antigen has not been determined. No base quality values were provided; no much bigger clone lies one nucleotide off. This entry comes from a study of identical twins (dated by TCRdb to 2015 to 2016). Regarding the research as a whole: The study deep-sequenced TCR alpha and beta repertoires from monozygotic twins, unrelated adults of various ages and cord blood to test whether fetal clonotypes persist. Replicate twin experiments were performed at different times using different library preparation protocols to rule out contamination. Broad study findings and their caveats: Compared with coincidental sharing between unrelated individuals, out-of-frame TCR alpha sequences shared between twins had an excess of sequences with low generation probability. Fewer insertions were carried by abundant cord blood beta clonotypes; a weaker similar trend was observed in young adult naive repertoires, while no such trend was observed in memory repertoires. The excess sharing between twins in beta out-of-frame sequences was weaker because fewer shared sequences reduced the signal-to-noise ratio. Zero-insertion analyses could be partly confounded by invariant T cells such as MAIT and iNKT, though diverse VJ usage argued against such confounding for most clonotypes. Out-of-frame TCR alpha sharing in monozygotic twins was systematically underestimated by recombination models, whereas sharing between unrelated individuals was in agreement with the recombination models. Because the same donors could not be followed over many years, the conclusions relied on cross-sectional statistical analysis.

The method was 5' RACE. Instrument used: Illumina HiSeq 2000. A universal primer binding site was added through template switching, and the final cDNA carried a unique molecular identifier so that TCR cDNA molecules could be counted accurately. First-strand cDNA for TCR alpha and beta chains was synthesized from specific primers in the conserved constant-segment region. To control for contamination, every cDNA library carried two barcodes: a SMART-Mk sample barcode plus Illumina barcodes. Two successive PCR steps introduced TruSeq adapter sequences along with Illumina sample barcodes. TCR alpha and beta cDNA libraries were sequenced on the Illumina HiSeq platform with custom primers. As for the authors' bioinformatics: Raw reads were processed with MiGEC to extract unique molecular identifiers, and MiXCR was used to determine CDR3 positions. For each individual, recombination models were inferred using an EM algorithm with the repgenHMM and IGoR tools. Shared clonotype analysis was performed with the tcR package in R, normalizing sharing by the product of cloneset sizes. To study raw recombination free of thymic and clonal selection effects, out-of-frame nonproductive sequences were analyzed. Clones were called with MiXCR by TCRdb after fastp trimmed the public reads at Q25, and only in-frame beta chains were retained. Rows with one shared CDR3 protein collapse into an entry with the most common genes and DNA. Here the V and J calls rest on TCRdb's processing, not on the authors' analysis. Recorded for this sample are about 570,000 distinct CDR3 sequences; more than 9% of them occurred a single time. The top ten hold under 3% of the sample.

In the germline V gene (reference sequence), CDR1 corresponds to GTSNPN and CDR2 to SVGIG. The CDR3, from cysteine to phenylalanine, totals 14 residues. Solely the CDR3 DNA is kept, with 42 bases framed from the first base. Trimming removed 4 bases from V and 4 bases from J; the gene matches leave 4 bases unexplained. Every donor in the study was a healthy Caucasian. Three pairs of female monozygotic twins, all aged 18 to 29 years, were included in the twin cohort. Peripheral blood mononuclear cells were the source from which RNA for the TCR libraries was isolated. These same data were also listed under a study on yellow fever vaccine responses in identical twins. The second study, in turn, reports: According to the authors, in identical twins the way T cells responded to vaccination appeared partly convergent and partly personalized. In the study, vaccine-responding T cell clones were precisely tracked in identical twins.

Source material: PBMCs. The chain links TRBV30 with TRBJ1-6; TRBD1 agrees with 7 junctional bases. This receptor was taken from a woman aged 18-29 years in good health. CDR3 region: CAWTQGQYNSPLHF. The DNA reads as follows: TGTGCCTGGACCCAGGGACAGTATAATTCACCCCTCCACTTT.